Listed here are 23 T cell receptor beta chains from one sample, sequenced in a study of T cells in Graves' hyperthyroidism and ophthalmopathy. Regions amplified from RNA transcripts were the TCR beta CDR3 regions. First-round RT-PCR of the TCR CDR3 relied on the HTBI primer set. Via MiXCR, TCRdb re-called the multiplex PCR reads, giving one row per CDR3 protein. The data contain fewer than 800,000 distinct CDR3 sequences, around 15% of them singletons. The specimen sequenced was blood. The receptor set was obtained from a man between 18 and 35 years old with Graves' hyperthyroidism.

This clonotype was counted between two and nine times. This chain joins TRBV5-1 and TRBJ2-5, with unresolved D. CDR3 size: 15 residues. V shed 1 base and J shed 0 bases, with 10 bases lying between them. The V gene's germline CDR1 is SGHRS and CDR2 YFSETQ. CDR3 amino acids: CASSLFYSYQETQYF. The CDR3 DNA reads TGCGCCAGCAGCTTGTTCTACTCGTACCAAGAGACCCAGTACTTC.

V gene TRBV5-1 combines with J gene TRBJ2-2; TRBD1 aligns across 10 bases. The germline CDR1 and CDR2 sequences are SGHRS and YFSETQ. V dropped 0 bases and J dropped 4; count of bases not matched to a gene: 6. This CDR3 is built from 17 residues. CDR3 DNA sequence: TGCGCCAGCAGCTTGGGGAGACAGGGGGCCGCCACCGGGGAGCTGTTTTTT. It specifies CASSLGRQGAATGELFF.

This clonotype occurred a few times. V and J are TRBV28 and TRBJ2-1; TRBD2 matches 9 bases. V shed 6 bases, J shed 8 bases, and the junction held 20 bases outside the gene matches. The CDR3 consists of 18 residues. Germline values: CDR1 MDHEN, CDR2 SYDVKM. The CDR3 region is CASSPGALAGPQGHEQFF. CDR3 sequence (DNA): TGTGCCAGCAGCCCTGGTGCGCTAGCGGGACCCCAAGGCCATGAGCAGTTCTTC.

The rearrangement uses TRBV27 and TRBJ2-6, with 8 bases fitting TRBD2. The junction had 16 bases not matched to a gene; V was cut back by 6 bases and J by 3 bases. This CDR3 region has 19 residues. The germline V gene encodes CDR1 MNHEY and CDR2 SMNVEV (reference sequence). The CDR3 loop is CASRTLSSGPLGGANVLTF. CDR3 coding DNA: TGTGCCAGCAGGACCCTGTCTAGCGGGCCTCTGGGTGGGGCCAACGTCCTGACTTTC.

The chain has TRBV19 and TRBJ2-4; D gene unclear. The CDR3 totals 16 residues. Trimming shortened V by 5 bases and J by 9 bases, and 23 bases separated the two germline ends. Germline-derived CDR1 and CDR2 are LNHDA and SQIVND (reference sequence). Written as DNA, the CDR3 is TGTGCCAGTAGTCCTCTCTACCGAGAGCTCCACCGCATTCAGTACTTC. Protein sequence: CASSPLYRELHRIQYF.

The chain couples TRBV7-2 to TRBJ2-7; D uncertain. Trimming removed 5 bases from V and 2 bases from J, with 10 bases in between. The CDR3 spans 13 residues. CDR1 is SGHTA and CDR2 is FQGNSA in the germline V gene. The CDR3 sequence: CASSRLVAYEQYF. In nucleotides, the CDR3 is TGTGCCAGCAGCCGCCTAGTCGCCTACGAGCAGTACTTC.

A note on this clonotype: A much larger clone lies a single base off, so this may be a read error. The chain employs TRBV6-1 and TRBJ2-2; D is ambiguous. This CDR3 has 11 residues. Germline CDR1 is MNHNS and CDR2 is SASEGT. V lost 9 bases and J lost 6, with 8 bases in between. CDR3 bases: TGTGCCAGAGGTGAGGCCGGGGAGCTGTTTTTT. The encoded protein is CARGEAGELFF.

This clonotype was seen more than once but under ten times. This sequence joins TRBV7-9 and TRBJ1-1, with D perhaps TRBD1 (6 bases). Trimming shortened V by 5 bases and J by 4 bases, and 20 bases separated the two germline ends. Germline loops: CDR1 SEHNR, CDR2 FQNEAQ (reference sequence). CDR3 length: 16 residues. The CDR3 nucleotides read TGTGCCAGCAGCCCTGTGTTGGGGGGCTGGAGCACTGAAGCTTTCTTT. Encoded protein: CASSPVLGGWSTEAFF.

The chain carries TRBV30 and TRBJ2-2; D remains unclear. The CDR3 totals 15 residues. V was clipped by 2 bases and J by 9 bases, with 19 bases between them. Germline V CDR1 and CDR2: GTSNPN, SVGIG (reference sequence). In nucleotides, the CDR3 is TGTGCCTGGAGTTCTAGAACTCGCATTGGGAGGGAGCTGTTTTTT. Its translation is CAWSSRTRIGRELFF.

This clonotype was found many times. The CDR3 spells CATLGAELIYNEQFF. CDR3 DNA: TGTGCCACCCTCGGAGCGGAGCTTATCTACAATGAGCAGTTCTTC. The rearrangement joins TRBV28 to TRBJ2-1, with D possibly TRBD2 on 5 matching bases. Germline V gene data show CDR1 as MDHEN and CDR2 as SYDVKM. V was cut by 10 bases and J by 3 bases, with 19 bases left in between. The CDR3 loop spans 15 amino acids.

In this sample, this clonotype turned up many times. This chain's CDR3 is CASSELTGMNDEQYF. As DNA, the CDR3 is TGTGCCAGCAGCGAACTGACAGGGATGAATGACGAGCAGTACTTC. The chain combines TRBV9 with TRBJ2-7; 7 positions agree with TRBD1. V trimming: 3 bases; J trimming: 5 bases; junction bases outside the gene matches: 11. The germline CDR1 and CDR2 sequences are SGDLS and YYNGEE. The length of the CDR3 is 15 residues.

This clonotype came up a few times. The junction and the germline gene differ at one end; a read error may be behind it. V gene TRBV12-3 or TRBV12-4 combines with J gene TRBJ2-6; D is unresolved. The CDR3 contains 17 residues. CDR3: CTSRSSGAVSGANVLTF. CDR3 bases: TGTACCAGTCGGAGTAGTGGCGCAGTCTCTGGGGCCAACGTCCTGACTTTC.

This clonotype occurred many times. CDR3: CASSLASGTVTYEQYF. The CDR3 DNA sequence: TGTGCCAGCAGCTTAGCATCCGGGACAGTTACCTACGAGCAGTACTTC. The chain uses TRBV11-1 and TRBJ2-7, with TRBD1 matching over 7 bases. With V trimmed by 0 bases and J by 2 bases, 7 bases remained unmatched. Looked up from germline, CDR1 is SGHAT and CDR2 is FQDESV (reference sequence). The CDR3 is made up of 16 amino acids.

The CDR3 reads CASSLNGEAGYTF. In DNA, the CDR3 is TGTGCCAGCAGTTTAAACGGGGAGGCAGGCTACACCTTC. V and J are TRBV12-3 or TRBV12-4 and TRBJ1-2; no clear D gene. This CDR3 is built from 13 residues. The germline V and J ends were trimmed by 2 bases and 8 bases, with 12 bases remaining between them.

This clonotype has a count of ten or more. The V and J genes are TRBV12-3 or TRBV12-4 and TRBJ2-3; D is possibly TRBD2 (5 bases). The V end was cut by 8 bases, the J end by 0 bases, with 9 bases between. The CDR3 spans 13 residues. The CDR3 reads CASGQRSTDTQYF. In DNA, the CDR3 is TGTGCCAGCGGGCAGCGGAGCACAGATACGCAGTATTTT.

This clonotype was observed at least ten times. The rearrangement joins TRBV12-3 or TRBV12-4 to TRBJ2-7; 8 bases agree with TRBD1. The CDR3 loop spans 15 amino acids. The trim removed 6 bases at V and 0 bases at J, leaving 7 bases unmatched. The CDR3 reads CASSPQGGPSYEQYF. The CDR3 DNA sequence: TGTGCCAGCAGCCCACAGGGGGGCCCCTCCTACGAGCAGTACTTC.

The chain recombines TRBV2 with TRBJ2-7; D is undetermined. Between the trimmed V and J ends, which lost 5 bases and 2 bases, there was a span of 10 bases. Looked up from germline, CDR1 is SNHLY and CDR2 is FYNNEI. The CDR3 totals 13 residues. The CDR3 is CASSPTDPYEQYF. The CDR3 nucleotides are TGTGCCAGCAGTCCGACGGATCCCTACGAGCAGTACTTC.

This clonotype was seen only a few times. This chain joins TRBV20-1 and TRBJ1-1, with 11 bases fitting TRBD1. With 8 bases clipped from V and 4 bases from J, the junction kept 6 bases outside the gene matches. The CDR3 contains 13 residues. The germline V gene has CDR1 DFQATT and CDR2 SNEGSKA (reference sequence). The CDR3 protein is CSPWTGGFTEAFF. The CDR3 bases are TGCAGTCCTTGGACAGGGGGCTTCACTGAAGCTTTCTTT.

This clonotype came up many times. CDR3 residues: CASSPAGGAGTEAFF. CDR3 in DNA: TGTGCCAGCTCACCAGCGGGGGGCGCGGGAACTGAAGCTTTCTTT. The chain employs TRBV18 and TRBJ1-1; tentatively, D is TRBD1 (6 bases). CDR3 length: 15 residues. Trimming cost V 2 bases and J 5 bases, with 15 bases left between them. CDR1 and CDR2 (germline): KGHSH, LQKENI. Combining the CDR3 with reference TRBV18 and TRBJ1-1 gives the whole variable domain NAGVMQNPRHLVRRRGQEARLRCSPMKGHSHVYWYRQLPEEGLKFMVYLQKENIIDESGMPKERFSAEFPKEGPSILRIQQVVRGDSAAYFCASSPAGGAGTEAFFGQGTRLTVV.

The chain joins TRBV5-6 to TRBJ2-5; weak D call: TRBD2 (5 bases). The V gene's germline CDR1 is SGHDT and CDR2 YYEEEE. Deletions cut 0 bases from V and 12 bases from J, with 15 bases between. The CDR3 is 13 amino acids. The DNA for the CDR3 is TGTGCCAGCAGCTTGGCCTCGGGGAAGACGGAGTACTTC. This gives the protein CASSLASGKTEYF.

V is TRBV5-4 and J is TRBJ2-5; unclear D gene. The germline V and J ends were trimmed by 4 bases and 5 bases, with 12 bases remaining between them. Germline loops: CDR1 SGHNT, CDR2 YYREEE (reference sequence). This CDR3 spans 13 amino acids. The CDR3 DNA reads TGTGCCAGCAGCCCCCAGTTTGGGGAGACCCAGTACTTC. Protein product: CASSPQFGETQYF.

Many counts were recorded for this clonotype. The chain recombines TRBV6-2 or TRBV6-3 with TRBJ2-3; D gene ambiguous. Per germline, CDR1 MNHEY and CDR2 SVGEGT. This CDR3 contains 14 residues. Trimming removed 2 bases at V and 1 base at J, with 7 bases between. CDR3 bases: TGTGCCAGCAGTTACCTACGGGGCACAGATACGCAGTATTTT. Translating it yields CASSYLRGTDTQYF.

V gene TRBV6-1 combines with J gene TRBJ1-1; 12 bases line up with TRBD1. The V and J ends lost 6 bases and 11 bases, in that order; junction bases with no gene match: 10. This CDR3 has 14 residues. Germline CDR1 is MNHNS and CDR2 is SASEGT. CDR3 DNA sequence: TGTGCCAGCAGCCCGGGACAGGGGGCAGGTGGGGCTTTCTTT. Encoded protein: CASSPGQGAGGAFF.